Presented here are 30 T cell receptor beta chains from one specimen sequenced in a study of blood T cell repertoires in COVID-19. TCRdb keeps only in-frame clones here, not all; method: immunoSEQ multiplex PCR. The top ten hold approximately 18% of the sample, which has about 160,000 clones, roughly 80% seen once. What was sequenced was peripheral blood. These receptors were obtained from a woman of 80 years or more with acute or convalescent COVID-19.

This chain uses TRBV10-1 with TRBJ1-1; possibly TRBD1 for D (6 bases). Germline V gene data show CDR1 as WNHNN and CDR2 as SYGVQD (reference sequence). This CDR3 spans 14 amino acids. The V end lost 4 bases, the J end lost 7 bases, and 16 bases lay between the germline ends. CDR3 sequence (DNA): TGCGCCAGCAGTGGGTTAAGGGGGTCGGTTGAAGCTTTCTTT. This sequence encodes CASSGLRGSVEAFF.

CDR3 in DNA: TGTGCCAGCAGTTTAATATCGGGCACTGAAGCTTTCTTT. Protein sequence: CASSLISGTEAFF. The chain employs TRBV12-3 or TRBV12-4 and TRBJ1-1, with unresolved D. V lost 2 bases and J 4 bases, leaving 8 bases between the germline ends. CDR3 length: 13 residues.

This chain links TRBV5-1 with TRBJ1-1, with a tentative D call TRBD1 (6 bases). With 3 bases removed from V and 4 bases from J, the gap between germline ends came to 16 bases. From germline, CDR1 is SGHRS and CDR2 YFSETQ. The length of the CDR3 is 15 residues. CDR3 amino acids: CASSSSRGPGTEAFF. In DNA form, the CDR3 reads TGCGCCAGCAGCTCGTCCAGGGGCCCGGGCACTGAAGCTTTCTTT.

This clone was picked up one time. This rearrangement joins TRBV19 to TRBJ1-2; TRBD1 matches 7 bases. Looked up from germline, CDR1 is LNHDA and CDR2 is SQIVND (reference sequence). J gave up 2 bases and V 5 bases, and 8 bases lay outside the gene matches. CDR3 length: 15 residues. This chain's CDR3 is CASSSSTGSNYGYTF. The CDR3 DNA is TGTGCCAGTAGTTCATCGACAGGGTCAAACTATGGCTACACCTTC.

The V and J genes are TRBV6-6 and TRBJ2-7, with 9 bases fitting TRBD2. J lost 2 bases, V lost 5 bases, and 19 bases had no gene match. CDR1 is MNHNY and CDR2 is SVGAGI in the germline V gene (reference sequence). The CDR3 totals 19 residues. CDR3 region: CASSQSPGTSPGLPYEQYF. The DNA for the CDR3 is TGTGCCAGCAGTCAATCCCCCGGGACTAGCCCCGGCCTACCCTACGAGCAGTACTTC.

The chain links TRBV4-1 to TRBJ2-7; 7 bases are a match to TRBD2. The CDR3 extends over 19 amino acids. V lost 4 bases to trimming and J lost 3 bases; unmatched junction nucleotides: 21. CDR1 is MGHRA and CDR2 is YSYEKL in the germline V gene. CDR3 DNA: TGCGCCAGCAGCCTCCGTGAGGGGAGGGCCGGAGGATTCATCTACGAGCAGTACTTC. Encoded protein: CASSLREGRAGGFIYEQYF.

The gene calls are TRBV4-1 and TRBJ1-1, with D unresolved. Trimming shortened V by 0 bases and J by 3 bases, and 14 bases separated the two germline ends. Germline CDR1 reads MGHRA; CDR2 reads YSYEKL. The CDR3 runs 16 residues. The CDR3 DNA sequence: TGCGCCAGCAGCCAAGAGGAGCTTCATTTGGACACTGAAGCTTTCTTT. Translating gives CASSQEELHLDTEAFF.

The chain is built from TRBV7-2 and TRBJ1-4; 7 bases align to TRBD1. The V and J ends lost 5 bases and 1 base, in that order; junction bases with no gene match: 1. The CDR3 is made up of 14 amino acids. Germline CDR1 is SGHTA and CDR2 is FQGNSA. This CDR3 reads CASSRTGTNEKLFF. The CDR3 bases are TGTGCCAGCAGCCGGACAGGAACTAATGAAAAACTGTTTTTT.

This chain links TRBV6-5 with TRBJ1-6, with 10 bases matching TRBD1. This CDR3 is built from 14 residues. Germline V lookup: CDR1 MNHEY, CDR2 SVGAGI. Trimming removed 6 bases from V and 8 bases from J; junction bases left unmatched: 4. CDR3 coding DNA: TGTGCCAGCAGACCCGGGACAGGGGATTCACCCCTCCACTTT. Translating it yields CASRPGTGDSPLHF.

This chain joins TRBV15 and TRBJ2-7; TRBD2 matches 11 bases. J was trimmed by 6 bases and V by 8 bases; bases with no gene match: 9. The CDR3 has 14 residues. The germline V gene encodes CDR1 LNHNV and CDR2 YYDKDF (reference sequence). DNA for the CDR3: TGTGCCACCGGGATAGCGGGAGGGCCTCGCGAGCAGTACTTC. Its translation: CATGIAGGPREQYF.

This clone was seen a handful of times. Its ends do not fully match the called genes, so a read error is possible. This chain connects TRBV7-7 to TRBJ2-5; 13 bases agree with TRBD2. The CDR3 is 17 residues long. CDR1 and CDR2 (germline): SSHAT, FNYEAQ (reference sequence). The CDR3 DNA reads TGTGCTAGCAGCTTAGGTCGACTAGCGGGAGGACAAGAGACCCAGTACTTC. It yields the protein CASSLGRLAGGQETQYF.

The V call is TRBV4-2, the J call TRBJ2-3; perhaps TRBD2 as D (6 bases). The CDR3 is made up of 16 amino acids. Trimming pared 0 bases from V and 2 bases from J, leaving 12 bases between. CDR1 is LGHNA, CDR2 YNFKEQ, per germline. CDR3 nucleotide sequence: TGTGCCAGCAGCCAAGATGCGCTAGCGTACACAGATACGCAGTATTTT. It specifies CASSQDALAYTDTQYF.

This clone was counted a single time. V usage is TRBV15 and J usage is TRBJ2-5, with a possible D match to TRBD1 (6 bases). Germline loops: CDR1 LNHNV, CDR2 YYDKDF (reference sequence). There are 15 residues in the CDR3. Trimming cost V 3 bases and J 5 bases, with 16 bases left between them. The CDR3 spells CATSRAGQRLETQYF. The DNA for the CDR3 is TGTGCCACCAGCAGGGCTGGACAGAGGTTGGAGACCCAGTACTTC.

The gene calls are TRBV5-4 and TRBJ2-2; 10 bases are a match to TRBD2. This CDR3 region has 17 residues. The V gene's germline CDR1 is SGHNT and CDR2 YYREEE (reference sequence). The junction had 11 bases not matched to a gene; V was cut back by 4 bases and J by 5 bases. The CDR3 spells CASSPSGGGQGTGELFF. For the CDR3, the DNA is TGTGCCAGCAGCCCCAGCGGGGGGGGGCAGGGGACCGGGGAGCTGTTTTTT.

V gene TRBV27 combines with J gene TRBJ2-5; D possibly corresponds to TRBD2 (5 bases). The CDR3 has 15 residues. V lost 0 bases and J lost 3, with 11 bases in between. Germline V gives CDR1 MNHEY, CDR2 SMNVEV (reference sequence). The CDR3 sequence is CASSLSAGSKETQYF. DNA for the CDR3: TGTGCCAGCAGTTTATCGGCGGGTTCTAAAGAGACCCAGTACTTC.

This clone was found a few times. This chain uses TRBV7-2 with TRBJ1-1, with D unresolved. Germline CDR1 and CDR2: SGHTA and FQGNSA. The ends were cut back, 2 bases at V and 0 bases at J, with 7 bases in the middle. The CDR3 is 14 residues long. The CDR3 here is CASSLRAMNTEAFF. DNA for the CDR3: TGTGCCAGCAGCTTAAGAGCCATGAACACTGAAGCTTTCTTT.

This clone was found once. This chain links TRBV19 with TRBJ2-6; 8 nucleotides line up with TRBD1. Germline CDR1 and CDR2: LNHDA and SQIVND (reference sequence). V lost 8 bases to trimming and J lost 1 base; unmatched junction nucleotides: 7. The CDR3 is made up of 16 amino acids. The CDR3 spells CASGTGFKSGANVLTF. CDR3 bases: TGTGCCAGTGGGACAGGATTTAAATCTGGGGCCAACGTCCTGACTTTC.

This chain connects TRBV5-1 to TRBJ1-2; the D is unclear. This CDR3 has 14 residues. Per the germline V gene, CDR1 is SGHRS and CDR2 is YFSETQ. Trimming stripped 7 bases from V and 0 bases from J, with 13 bases between. The CDR3: CASAVQYPNYGYTF. As DNA, the CDR3 is TGCGCCAGCGCTGTACAGTACCCTAACTATGGCTACACCTTC. The whole variable domain, filled in from reference TRBV5-1 and TRBJ1-2, reads KAGVTQTPRYLIKTRGQQVTLSCSPISGHRSVSWYQQTPGQGLQFLFEYFSETQRNKGNFPGRFSGRQFSNSRSEMNVSTLELGDSALYLCASAVQYPNYGYTFGSGTRLTVV.

The chain joins TRBV27 to TRBJ2-7; TRBD1 aligns across 11 bases. J gave up 0 bases and V 7 bases, and 17 bases lay outside the gene matches. This CDR3 is built from 19 residues. Germline V gene data show CDR1 as MNHEY and CDR2 as SMNVEV (reference sequence). CDR3 loop: CASNSRWTGGPRGSYEQYF. CDR3 coding DNA: TGTGCCAGCAACAGCCGGTGGACAGGGGGCCCTAGAGGCTCCTACGAGCAGTACTTC.

This clone was observed a single time. This rearrangement joins TRBV5-1 to TRBJ2-4, with 7 bases that match TRBD2. Unmatched junction bases numbered 6, after V lost 0 bases and J lost 6 bases. Looked up from germline, CDR1 is SGHRS and CDR2 is YFSETQ. This CDR3 is built from 15 residues. The CDR3 reads CASSLAGAGVNIQYF. In DNA, the CDR3 is TGCGCCAGCAGCTTGGCCGGCGCGGGAGTAAACATTCAGTACTTC.

This clone appeared once. V and J are TRBV9 and TRBJ2-4; D is unclear. Germline assignment: CDR1 SGDLS and CDR2 YYNGEE. The V end lost 0 bases, the J end lost 0 bases, and 10 bases lay between the germline ends. The length of the CDR3 is 16 residues. CDR3 coding DNA: TGTGCCAGCAGCGTAGTTACAGTACTAGCCAAAAACATTCAGTACTTC. Translating gives CASSVVTVLAKNIQYF.

The chain joins TRBV18 to TRBJ1-2, with TRBD1 identical over 9 bases. Germline values: CDR1 KGHSH, CDR2 LQKENI. There are 15 residues in the CDR3. V dropped 3 bases and J dropped 8; count of bases not matched to a gene: 10. This CDR3 is CASSPNKGQGDGYTF. DNA of the CDR3: TGTGCCAGCTCACCTAACAAGGGACAGGGTGACGGCTACACCTTC.

The chain employs TRBV10-2 and TRBJ2-1; 10 bases are shared with TRBD2. The ends lost 6 bases at V and 10 bases at J; junction bases unmatched: 12. In germline, CDR1 is WSHSY, CDR2 SAAADI. The CDR3 runs to 15 residues. The CDR3 region has the DNA TGCGCCAGCAGGACCTCCGGGACTAGCGAGGGCGAGCAGTTCTTC. It specifies CASRTSGTSEGEQFF.

The V gene is TRBV5-1, the J gene TRBJ2-3; 12 bases map to TRBD2. This CDR3 is built from 16 residues. V shed 5 bases, J shed 4 bases, and the junction held 8 bases outside the gene matches. The germline CDR1 and CDR2 sequences are SGHRS and YFSETQ. This chain's CDR3 is CASRGPSGGAADTQYF. The CDR3, as DNA: TGCGCCAGCAGGGGACCTAGCGGGGGGGCCGCAGATACGCAGTATTTT.

The rearrangement links TRBV18 to TRBJ2-5, with TRBD1 matching 7 bases. V lost 4 bases, J lost 2 bases, and 7 bases stayed unmatched. CDR1 and CDR2 (germline): KGHSH, LQKENI. This CDR3 has 15 amino acids. The CDR3 reads CASSLRQGLQETQYF. CDR3 nucleotides: TGTGCCAGCTCACTCAGACAGGGCCTGCAAGAGACCCAGTACTTC.

The V and J genes are TRBV6-2 or TRBV6-3 and TRBJ1-5; D is perhaps TRBD1 (6 bases). In germline, CDR1 is MNHEY, CDR2 SVGEGT. V lost 6 bases to trimming and J lost 7 bases, with 19 bases between them. This CDR3 spans 15 amino acids. The DNA of the CDR3 is TGTGCCAGCAGCCCAACGAGGGGGGGAGGACAGCCCCAGCATTTT. It translates to CASSPTRGGGQPQHF.

The V and J genes are TRBV18 and TRBJ1-1; D might be TRBD1 (5 bases). The V end was cut by 3 bases, the J end by 11 bases, with 16 bases between. CDR1 is KGHSH, CDR2 LQKENI, per germline. This CDR3 spans 13 amino acids. DNA for the CDR3: TGTGCCAGCTCACCGCAGGGTACTGAGTGGGCTTTCTTT. Translation gives CASSPQGTEWAFF.

J is TRBJ2-6 and V is TRBV7-2, with 8 bases aligning to TRBD1. The CDR3 covers 18 residues. The V and J ends lost 5 bases and 0 bases, in that order; junction bases with no gene match: 9. Germline loops: CDR1 SGHTA, CDR2 FQGNSA. The CDR3 DNA follows: TGTGCCAGCAGCGCACAGGGGGGACTTCTCTCTGGGGCCAACGTCCTGACTTTC. Amino acid sequence: CASSAQGGLLSGANVLTF.

The chain is built from TRBV11-3 and TRBJ2-3; the match to TRBD2 covers 9 bases. CDR3 length: 14 amino acids. V shed 9 bases, J shed 0 bases, and the junction held 4 bases outside the gene matches. Germline values: CDR1 SGHNT, CDR2 YENEEA. CDR3 bases: TGTGCCAGTGGCGCGGGAGGGAGCACAGATACGCAGTATTTT. Protein product: CASGAGGSTDTQYF.

The rearrangement links TRBV4-2 to TRBJ2-7; D remains unclear. V dropped 1 base and J dropped 3 bases, with 7 bases sitting between them. CDR1 LGHNA and CDR2 YNFKEQ come from the germline V gene. CDR3 length: 13 residues. The CDR3 bases are TGTGCCAGCAGCCAAGTGTCTAACTACGAGCAGTACTTC. Amino acids: CASSQVSNYEQYF.